This TCR beta chain was captured by sequencing in a study of shared clonotypes between healthy human individuals. General study points: Generally, naive subsets (rather than memory subsets) showed larger estimated richness. In the sorted subsets, rarefaction showed sequencing was incomplete despite large depth. Of the naive CD4 clonotypes, around 4.8% were shared across a few donors.

As regards this clone: As yet, its antigen is unknown. Compared with germline, one end of the junction differs, possibly owing to a read error.

Repertoires were generated with immunoSEQ multiplex PCR, while TCRdb's copy carries only in-frame clones and drops some. This table has fewer than 1.6 million clones, 98% appearing once. Recent acute infections and vaccinations were absent in the healthy HIV-negative adult donors. Sequencing was performed on naive CD4+ T cells sorted from blood. Subset indicated: CD45RA+ positively selected. This clonotype was sampled from a man aged 25-45 years in good health.

CDR3 residues: CASSLVAGIQETQYF. As DNA, the CDR3 is TGTGCTAGCAGCTTAGTAGCGGGCATCCAAGAGACCCAGTACTTC. The chain carries TRBV7-7 and TRBJ2-5, with 7 bases lining up with TRBD2. CDR1 is SSHAT and CDR2 is FNYEAQ in the germline V gene (reference sequence). This CDR3 spans 15 amino acids. Using reference TRBV7-7 and TRBJ2-5 for the parts outside the CDR3, the full variable domain is GAGVSQSPRYKVTKRGQDVTLRCDPISSHATLYWYQQALGQGPEFLTYFNYEAQPDKSGLPSDRFSAERPEGSISTLTIQRTEQRDSAMYRCASSLVAGIQETQYFGPGTRLLVL.